These 31 T cell receptor beta chains originate from one sample sequenced in a study of blood T cell repertoires in COVID-19. Clones were read by immunoSEQ multiplex PCR, and TCRdb kept only the in-frame ones, dropping some. The sample holds about 200,000 clones, around 86% seen once. The sample taken for sequencing was peripheral blood. Every receptor here comes from a man younger than 45 who had recovered from COVID-19.

This chain joins TRBV7-8 and TRBJ2-7; tentative D call: TRBD1 (7 bases). Germline V gives CDR1 SGHVS, CDR2 FQNEAQ. The ends were cut back, 5 bases at V and 0 bases at J, with 14 bases in the middle. The CDR3 length is 15 residues. CDR3 sequence: CASSPAGQSSYEQYF. The CDR3 DNA reads TGTGCCAGCAGCCCCGCGGGACAGAGCTCCTACGAGCAGTACTTC.

The table lists this clone with a count of one. The genes are TRBV6-5 and TRBJ1-2; D is unresolved. Looked up from germline, CDR1 is MNHEY and CDR2 is SVGAGI. The V and J ends lost 8 bases and 4 bases respectively, with 11 bases between them. This CDR3 comprises 12 residues. The CDR3 DNA reads as TGTGCCAGCTCGGATGGGAGCTATGGCTACACCTTC. Protein product: CASSDGSYGYTF.

This chain connects TRBV10-3 to TRBJ1-1; 10 positions agree with TRBD1. The CDR3 runs to 13 residues. CDR1 is ENHRY and CDR2 is SYGVKD in the germline V gene. J was trimmed by 5 bases and V by 10 bases; bases with no gene match: 7. CDR3 in amino acids: CATTTGGDTEAFF. Written as DNA, the CDR3 is TGTGCCACCACGACAGGGGGCGATACTGAAGCTTTCTTT.

This rearrangement joins TRBV14 to TRBJ2-2; TRBD1 matches at 7 bases. After removal of 1 base from V and 1 base from J, the junction contained 9 bases not matched to a gene. The CDR3 contains 18 residues. Germline V gives CDR1 SGHDN, CDR2 FVKESK. The CDR3 DNA sequence: TGTGCCAGCAGCCAAGCCTCCGGGACAGCTGAGAACACCGGGGAGCTGTTTTTT. Its translation: CASSQASGTAENTGELFF.

This chain uses TRBV30 with TRBJ1-6; D perhaps matches TRBD1 (5 bases). This CDR3 is built from 14 residues. The V end lost 2 bases, the J end lost 10 bases, and 15 bases lay between the germline ends. Germline CDR1 reads GTSNPN; CDR2 reads SVGIG (reference sequence). The CDR3, as DNA: TGTGCCTGGAGTTCGCAGGGCTCAATATCACCCCTCCACTTT. This encodes CAWSSQGSISPLHF.

The gene calls are TRBV5-4 and TRBJ2-5; D is possibly TRBD2 (7 bases). V shed 0 bases and J shed 4 bases, with 13 bases lying between them. Looked up from germline, CDR1 is SGHNT and CDR2 is YYREEE (reference sequence). CDR3 length: 15 residues. Written as DNA, the CDR3 is TGTGCCAGCAGCTTGGTTCGGGGGGCAGGAGAGACCCAGTACTTC. The encoded protein is CASSLVRGAGETQYF.

This clone came up many times. The CDR3 DNA follows: TGTGCCAGCAGCAGGACAGTTTTGGCGGCGGGGGCCAACGTCCTGACTTTC. Translating gives CASSRTVLAAGANVLTF. The chain recombines TRBV7-6 with TRBJ2-6; D may be TRBD1 (6 bases). V lost 5 bases and J lost 4, with 18 bases in between. CDR1 is SGHVS and CDR2 is FNYEAQ in the germline V gene. The CDR3 spans 17 residues. The variable domain in full, with the rest retrieved from reference TRBV7-6 and TRBJ2-6, is GAGVSQSPRYKVTKRGQDVALRCDPISGHVSLYWYRQALGQGPEFLTYFNYEAQQDKSGLPNDRFSAERPEGSISTLTIQRTEQRDSAMYRCASSRTVLAAGANVLTFGAGSRLTVL.

J is TRBJ2-7 and V is TRBV12-3 or TRBV12-4; D may be TRBD2 (6 bases). Trimming took off 8 bases at V and 6 bases at J, with 17 bases between the two ends. This CDR3 comprises 13 residues. The CDR3 loop is CASGGTLLFEQYF. The CDR3 DNA is TGTGCCAGCGGGGGGACTCTACTTTTCGAGCAGTACTTC.

The chain uses TRBV20-1 and TRBJ2-7; weak D call: TRBD1 (6 bases). Per germline, CDR1 DFQATT and CDR2 SNEGSKA (reference sequence). This CDR3 contains 15 residues. V was cut by 3 bases and J by 1 base, with 16 bases left in between. CDR3 coding DNA: TGCAGTGCTAGTAAGCCGACGACAGGTTCCTACGAGCAGTACTTC. Protein product: CSASKPTTGSYEQYF.

This rearrangement joins TRBV5-1 to TRBJ2-1, with D unresolved. Germline CDR1 is SGHRS and CDR2 is YFSETQ. Trimming pared 0 bases from V and 3 bases from J, leaving 10 bases between. This CDR3 spans 15 amino acids. CDR3 sequence reads: CASSLGVRGYNEQFF. The CDR3 DNA sequence: TGCGCCAGCAGCTTGGGGGTTAGAGGCTACAATGAGCAGTTCTTC.

V is TRBV5-6 and J is TRBJ2-7; D might be TRBD1 (5 bases). This CDR3 is 15 amino acids long. Germline loops: CDR1 SGHDT, CDR2 YYEEEE. Trimming stripped 4 bases from V and 6 bases from J, with 20 bases between. The CDR3 spells CASSPERQGQGEQYF. CDR3 DNA sequence: TGTGCCAGCAGCCCGGAACGTCAGGGCCAGGGCGAGCAGTACTTC.

The chain is built from TRBV5-1 and TRBJ1-1; D is undetermined. V shed 5 bases and J shed 2 bases, with 13 bases lying between them. Germline values: CDR1 SGHRS, CDR2 YFSETQ. The CDR3 runs to 14 residues. As DNA, the CDR3 is TGCGCCAGCAGTTTCGATCCAGGTAACACTGAAGCTTTCTTT. It specifies CASSFDPGNTEAFF.

The chain joins TRBV15 to TRBJ2-1, with D possibly being TRBD2 (5 bases). Germline V gene data show CDR1 as LNHNV and CDR2 as YYDKDF (reference sequence). This CDR3 is 15 amino acids long. The V and J ends lost 1 base and 10 bases respectively, with 17 bases between them. The CDR3 sequence: CATSRVGSEVGEQFF. The CDR3 region has the DNA TGTGCCACCAGCAGAGTAGGATCGGAGGTGGGGGAGCAGTTCTTC.

This clone was recorded many times. This sequence joins TRBV5-1 and TRBJ2-7, with D possibly being TRBD1 (6 bases). The V gene lost 3 bases and the J gene lost 0 bases, with 13 bases spanning the gap. The CDR3 has 15 residues. Germline V lookup: CDR1 SGHRS, CDR2 YFSETQ. The DNA of the CDR3 is TGCGCCAGCAGCTCCTTGGGGGCAAGCTCCTACGAGCAGTACTTC. Protein sequence: CASSSLGASSYEQYF.

The chain has TRBV4-1 and TRBJ1-2; TRBD1 matches at 8 bases. Germline V gene data show CDR1 as MGHRA and CDR2 as YSYEKL. V trimming: 4 bases; J trimming: 8 bases; junction bases outside the gene matches: 6. The CDR3 totals 13 residues. In DNA, the CDR3 is TGCGCCAGCAGCCGCCAGGGGGCGGAGGGCTACACCTTC. As protein: CASSRQGAEGYTF.

The V gene is TRBV19, the J gene TRBJ2-7; D perhaps matches TRBD1 (5 bases). V lost 4 bases to trimming and J lost 2 bases, with 12 bases between them. The CDR3 covers 14 residues. CDR1 and CDR2 (germline): LNHDA, SQIVND (reference sequence). In DNA form, the CDR3 reads TGTGCCAGTAGTAAAAGGGGCCAGACCTACGAGCAGTACTTC. Its translation: CASSKRGQTYEQYF.

The gene calls are TRBV6-5 and TRBJ2-1, with TRBD1 matching 9 bases. V lost 2 bases, J lost 15 bases, and 8 bases stayed unmatched. The CDR3 has 13 amino acids. The germline CDR1 and CDR2 sequences are MNHEY and SVGAGI. CDR3: CASSYTRQGGPFF. The DNA for the CDR3 is TGTGCCAGCAGTTACACCCGACAGGGGGGCCCGTTCTTC.

V and J are TRBV5-4 and TRBJ1-1, with 9 bases identical to TRBD1. The CDR3 runs to 14 residues. V dropped 5 bases and J dropped 6; count of bases not matched to a gene: 8. CDR1 and CDR2 (germline): SGHNT, YYREEE (reference sequence). The CDR3 DNA follows: TGTGCCAGCAGTTCGACAGGGGGTGGGTCTGAAGCTTTCTTT. This codes for CASSSTGGGSEAFF.

The V and J genes are TRBV7-2 and TRBJ2-7, with 10 bases that match TRBD2. This CDR3 comprises 15 residues. Per the germline V gene, CDR1 is SGHTA and CDR2 is FQGNSA. J lost 5 bases, V lost 1 base, and 5 bases had no gene match. DNA of the CDR3: TGTGCCAGCAGCTTAGACGGGACTAGCGTAGACGAGCAGTACTTC. Protein sequence: CASSLDGTSVDEQYF.

The chain links TRBV6-5 to TRBJ2-3, with 8 bases that match TRBD2. V lost 8 bases to trimming and J lost 0 bases; unmatched junction nucleotides: 4. This CDR3 has 14 amino acids. Germline assignment: CDR1 MNHEY and CDR2 SVGAGI. CDR3 in amino acids: CASRRGGSTDTQYF. The CDR3 DNA reads TGTGCCAGCCGTCGCGGGGGGAGCACAGATACGCAGTATTTT.

V is TRBV27 and J is TRBJ2-5; TRBD2 matches at 10 bases. The CDR3 has 16 amino acids. CDR1 and CDR2 from the germline V gene are MNHEY and SMNVEV (reference sequence). With V trimmed by 4 bases and J by 0 bases, 5 bases remained unmatched. The CDR3 protein is CASSSGLAGDQETQYF. CDR3 nucleotide sequence: TGTGCCAGCAGTTCCGGGCTAGCGGGGGACCAAGAGACCCAGTACTTC.

V usage is TRBV21-1 and J usage is TRBJ1-4. TRBV21-1 is listed as a pseudogene. The CDR3 consists of 16 residues. The CDR3 is CASSPPGVATNEKLFF. The CDR3 nucleotides are TGTGCCAGCAGCCCCCCGGGAGTTGCAACTAATGAAAAACTGTTTTTT.

The genes are TRBV4-2 and TRBJ2-5; maybe TRBD2 (5 bases). CDR1 and CDR2 from the germline V gene are LGHNA and YNFKEQ. The CDR3 spans 13 residues. Trimming removed 4 bases from V and 4 bases from J, with 10 bases in between. This CDR3 is CASSPLRGETQYF. DNA of the CDR3: TGTGCCAGCAGCCCCCTTCGGGGAGAGACCCAGTACTTC.

The CDR3 is CASSYSDFGTGEFF. CDR3 in DNA: TGTGCCAGCAGTTACTCTGATTTCGGGACGGGGGAGTTCTTC. The J gene is TRBJ2-1, the V gene TRBV6-5; tentative D call: TRBD2 (6 bases). Trimming took 0 bases from V and 14 from J, leaving 17 bases between them. The CDR3 loop spans 14 amino acids. The germline CDR1 and CDR2 sequences are MNHEY and SVGAGI.

V is TRBV12-3 or TRBV12-4 and J is TRBJ1-6, with TRBD1 as a possible D gene (6 bases). This CDR3 spans 13 amino acids. Trimming stripped 6 bases from V and 10 bases from J, with 13 bases between. As DNA, the CDR3 is TGTGCCAGCAGCCCACAGGGAACCTCACCCCTCCACTTT. Protein product: CASSPQGTSPLHF.

Only one count was recorded for this clone. The chain links TRBV4-1 to TRBJ1-6; D is unresolved. The germline V gene has CDR1 MGHRA and CDR2 YSYEKL. V shed 1 base and J shed 5 bases, with 3 bases lying between them. This CDR3 contains 13 residues. CDR3 DNA: TGCGCCAGCAGCCAAGGAGATAATTCACCCCTCCACTTT. This encodes CASSQGDNSPLHF.

The chain is built from TRBV6-5 and TRBJ1-2; D remains unclear. Germline loops: CDR1 MNHEY, CDR2 SVGAGI. V dropped 5 bases and J dropped 5 bases, with 9 bases sitting between them. The CDR3 covers 12 residues. CDR3 region: CASSSGMYGYTF. The CDR3 bases are TGTGCCAGCAGTAGTGGCATGTATGGCTACACCTTC.

The rearrangement links TRBV7-2 to TRBJ2-1; a possible D gene is TRBD1 (6 bases). The CDR3 is made up of 15 amino acids. Germline V gene data show CDR1 as SGHTA and CDR2 as FQGNSA. V was trimmed by 8 bases and J by 0 bases, leaving 14 bases between them. DNA of the CDR3: TGTGCCAGCGACCCAAGGGGGAGCTCCTACAATGAGCAGTTCTTC. The encoded protein is CASDPRGSSYNEQFF.

The chain employs TRBV6-5 and TRBJ2-7, with D perhaps matching TRBD2 (6 bases). CDR3 length: 13 amino acids. CDR1 is MNHEY, CDR2 SVGAGI, per germline. Deletions cut 1 base from V and 6 bases from J, with 10 bases between. In DNA, the CDR3 is TGTGCCAGCAGTTACTTTAAGGAGGGCGAGCAGTACTTC. It translates to CASSYFKEGEQYF.

As for this clone: Germline and junction disagree at one end, which may indicate a read error. This sequence joins TRBV7-8 and TRBJ1-5; possibly TRBD1 for D (6 bases). The CDR3 totals 14 residues. Germline-derived CDR1 and CDR2 are SGHVS and FQNEAQ. In DNA, the CDR3 is TGTGCCAGCAGCCTAGCAGGGGGCAATCAGCCCCAGCATTTT. Its translation: CASSLAGGNQPQHF.

The V call is TRBV5-1, the J call TRBJ2-7, with D tentatively TRBD1 (6 bases). Trimming cost V 3 bases and J 6 bases, with 10 bases left between them. The CDR3 contains 12 residues. Germline V gene lookup returns CDR1 SGHRS and CDR2 YFSETQ. The DNA of the CDR3 is TGCGCCAGCAGCTCCGGACAGCCCGAGCAGTACTTC. The encoded protein is CASSSGQPEQYF.